The 26 T cell receptor beta chains listed next were all sequenced from one sample in a study of OX40 agonist ivuxolimab in advanced cancers. Measured with immunoSEQ multiplex PCR; TCRdb has only the in-frame clones, and not every one. This table holds around 70,000 clones, 86% found once. The sample in question was CD4+ or CD8+ T cells sorted from blood, obtained in a trial of the OX40 agonist ivuxolimab. Every receptor here comes from an adult with an advanced solid tumor such as melanoma, head and neck, liver or kidney cancer.

The V and J genes are TRBV19 and TRBJ1-1; no reliable D call. Trimming removed 6 bases at V and 3 bases at J, with 2 bases between. This CDR3 has 10 residues. The germline V gene has CDR1 LNHDA and CDR2 SQIVND (reference sequence). The CDR3 region is CASSDTEAFF. The CDR3 DNA follows: TGTGCCAGTAGCGACACTGAAGCTTTCTTT.

This clone was picked up a small number of times. The CDR3 DNA follows: TGCGCCAGCAGCCCGGGAGTAGTACAGGGGGGGAGCAATCAGCCCCAGCATTTT. Its protein is CASSPGVVQGGSNQPQHF. The gene calls are TRBV4-1 and TRBJ1-5, with TRBD1 matching over 8 bases. Germline values: CDR1 MGHRA, CDR2 YSYEKL. CDR3 length equals 18 residues. V lost 4 bases and J lost 1; bases outside the gene matches: 12.

The chain carries TRBV5-6 and TRBJ2-1; D might be TRBD2 (5 bases). The germline gives CDR1 SGHDT, CDR2 YYEEEE. V dropped 2 bases and J dropped 6 bases, with 9 bases sitting between them. This CDR3 is built from 13 residues. This CDR3 reads CASSFARGNEQFF. In DNA form, the CDR3 reads TGTGCCAGCAGCTTTGCTCGGGGCAATGAGCAGTTCTTC.

The rearrangement links TRBV7-9 to TRBJ1-4; a possible D gene is TRBD1 (5 bases). This CDR3 spans 16 amino acids. Germline CDR1 and CDR2: SEHNR and FQNEAQ (reference sequence). Trimming removed 6 bases at V and 5 bases at J, with 19 bases between. The CDR3: CASSRGETYENEKLFF. The CDR3 nucleotides are TGTGCCAGCAGTCGGGGGGAGACCTATGAGAATGAAAAACTGTTTTTT.

The CDR3 DNA follows: TGTGCCAGCAGCCTTAGACAGGGTTCATCCGAGCAGTACTTC. As protein: CASSLRQGSSEQYF. This chain links TRBV14 with TRBJ2-7; TRBD1 aligns across 7 bases. Trimming took 4 bases from V and 6 from J; bases not matched to a gene: 9. This CDR3 is built from 14 residues. Germline CDR1 and CDR2: SGHDN and FVKESK.

This clone was seen a single time. The J gene is TRBJ1-6, the V gene TRBV5-8, with 9 bases that match TRBD1. Losses at the gene ends were 4 bases for V and 6 bases for J; bases not matched to a gene: 5. CDR1 is SGHTS and CDR2 is YDEGEE in the germline V gene. The CDR3 consists of 15 residues. The CDR3 sequence: CASSPQGALNSPLHF. The CDR3 DNA reads TGTGCCAGCAGCCCACAGGGGGCCCTTAATTCACCCCTCCACTTT.

This sequence joins TRBV6-5 and TRBJ2-7; 10 bases match TRBD2. Looked up from germline, CDR1 is MNHEY and CDR2 is SVGAGI. V lost 6 bases, J lost 10 bases, and 9 bases stayed unmatched. The CDR3 totals 13 residues. The CDR3 loop reads CASRSGLAETQYF. The CDR3 DNA reads TGTGCCAGCAGATCCGGACTAGCGGAAACACAGTACTTC.

The J gene is TRBJ2-1, the V gene TRBV7-9; no clear D. This CDR3 is 18 amino acids long. The V gene's germline CDR1 is SEHNR and CDR2 FQNEAQ (reference sequence). V lost 3 bases and J lost 0, with 18 bases in between. The CDR3 here is CASSFPRDTESSYNEQFF. In DNA form, the CDR3 reads TGTGCCAGCAGCTTTCCCCGAGATACAGAGAGCTCCTACAATGAGCAGTTCTTC.

The chain couples TRBV7-8 to TRBJ1-4; D might be TRBD1 (5 bases). This CDR3 region has 15 residues. The germline gives CDR1 SGHVS, CDR2 FQNEAQ. The V end was cut by 5 bases, the J end by 4 bases, with 14 bases between. For the CDR3, the DNA is TGTGCCAGCAGCACCCAGGGTCACGTTAATGAAAAACTGTTTTTT. Translation gives CASSTQGHVNEKLFF.

V usage is TRBV11-3 and J usage is TRBJ2-3; D is unclear. Trimming took 3 bases from V and 4 from J, leaving 8 bases between them. The CDR3 totals 13 residues. Germline assignment: CDR1 SGHNT and CDR2 YENEEA. DNA of the CDR3: TGTGCCAGCAGCTTGGGGTCTGCAGATACGCAGTATTTT. It yields the protein CASSLGSADTQYF.

V and J are TRBV10-3 and TRBJ2-1; 11 bases are shared with TRBD2. The J segment lost 5 bases and the V segment lost 9 bases, leaving 18 bases of the junction unmatched. The CDR3 loop spans 18 amino acids. Germline V gene data show CDR1 as ENHRY and CDR2 as SYGVKD. The DNA of the CDR3 is TGTGCCATACAACGACCGGGACTAGCGGTCCGAGGGGACAATGAGCAGTTCTTC. Translated, it gives CAIQRPGLAVRGDNEQFF.

The V call is TRBV4-2, the J call TRBJ1-1; tentatively, D is TRBD1 (5 bases). Germline CDR1 LGHNA, CDR2 YNFKEQ. V was trimmed by 2 bases and J by 5 bases, leaving 12 bases between them. The CDR3 consists of 14 residues. The CDR3 region has the DNA TGTGCCAGCAGCCAACTGAGGAGGGGAACTGAAGCTTTCTTT. It codes for CASSQLRRGTEAFF.

The genes are TRBV27 and TRBJ2-1; D possibly uses TRBD1 or TRBD2 (5 bases each). Germline-derived CDR1 and CDR2 are MNHEY and SMNVEV (reference sequence). Trimming stripped 2 bases from V and 1 base from J, with 6 bases between. The CDR3 contains 14 residues. The CDR3 nucleotides are TGTGCCAGCAGTTTAGGGGGATCCTACAATGAGCAGTTCTTC. This gives the protein CASSLGGSYNEQFF.

V is TRBV25-1 and J is TRBJ2-5; 7 nucleotides match TRBD2. CDR1 is MGHDK and CDR2 is SYGVNS in the germline V gene. The V gene end was trimmed by 0 bases and the J gene end by 5 bases; junction bases not matched to a gene: 12. The CDR3 consists of 17 residues. The DNA of the CDR3 is TGTGCCAGCAGTGAATACCCCTGGGAGGGCGGGGTGGAGACCCAGTACTTC. This sequence encodes CASSEYPWEGGVETQYF.

Only one count was recorded for this clone. The CDR3 nucleotides read TGTGCCAGCAGCTTAACAGCGTCTAACTATGGCTACACCTTC. Its protein is CASSLTASNYGYTF. V usage is TRBV7-2 and J usage is TRBJ1-2, with D unresolved. Germline CDR1 SGHTA, CDR2 FQGNSA. V lost 2 bases and J lost 0, with 7 bases in between. This CDR3 has 14 residues.

This clone was seen more than once but under ten times. The chain employs TRBV5-1 and TRBJ2-1; 7 bases line up with TRBD2. Looked up from germline, CDR1 is SGHRS and CDR2 is YFSETQ. The trim removed 0 bases at V and 10 bases at J, leaving 4 bases unmatched. The CDR3 is 13 residues long. CDR3 DNA sequence: TGCGCCAGCAGCTTGGGGAATAGCGGGGAGCAGTTCTTC. Its protein product is CASSLGNSGEQFF.

The sample holds one count of this clone. The rearrangement links TRBV6-5 to TRBJ1-5; D is possibly TRBD1 (5 bases). V was shortened by 5 bases and J by 15 bases, with 17 bases between the two germline ends. The CDR3 has 12 residues. CDR1 MNHEY and CDR2 SVGAGI come from the germline V gene. CDR3 sequence (DNA): TGTGCCAGCAGTCCTGCCGGGACGCTGTGGCATTTT. Translation gives CASSPAGTLWHF.

The rearrangement links TRBV30 to TRBJ1-4; 9 bases align to TRBD1. Trimming at V came to 1 base and at J to 7 bases, leaving 4 bases not matched to a gene. Germline CDR1 GTSNPN, CDR2 SVGIG (reference sequence). The CDR3 loop spans 14 amino acids. This chain's CDR3 is CAWSDRDRVEKLFF. The CDR3 region has the DNA TGTGCCTGGAGTGACCGGGACAGGGTTGAAAAACTGTTTTTT. Variable domain in full (rest from reference TRBV30 and TRBJ1-4): SQTIHQWPATLVQPVGSPLSLECTVEGTSNPNLYWYRQAAGRGLQLLFYSVGIGQISSEVPQNLSASRPQDRQFILSSKKLLLSDSGFYLCAWSDRDRVEKLFFGSGTQLSVL.

The chain uses TRBV7-9 and TRBJ1-2; D remains unclear. The CDR3 has 13 amino acids. The germline V gene encodes CDR1 SEHNR and CDR2 FQNEAQ (reference sequence). Deletions cut 5 bases from V and 3 bases from J, with 10 bases between. The CDR3 region has the DNA TGTGCCAGCAGCCCCCGGACGGACTATGGCTACACCTTC. Translating gives CASSPRTDYGYTF.

The V gene is TRBV21-1, the J gene TRBJ2-4; the D call of TRBD2 is as the table states it, not checked on the DNA. TRBV21-1 is tagged as a pseudogene. CDR3 length: 16 residues. In nucleotides, the CDR3 is TGTGCCAGCAGCAAAAGGCAAGGACGGGGGGGGAACATTCAGTACTTC. Residues: CASSKRQGRGGNIQYF.

The chain carries TRBV6-1 and TRBJ2-7; D possibly uses TRBD1 or TRBD2 (6 bases each). Germline lookup yields CDR1 MNHNS and CDR2 SASEGT. The CDR3 consists of 11 residues. CDR3 sequence: CASGGHYEQYF. The CDR3 DNA follows: TGTGCGAGTGGGGGGCACTACGAGCAGTACTTC.

J is TRBJ1-3 and V is TRBV10-1; D not resolved. Trimming removed 3 bases at V and 0 bases at J, with 9 bases between. The CDR3 has 15 residues. The V gene's germline CDR1 is WNHNN and CDR2 SYGVQD (reference sequence). CDR3 residues: CASSERGSSGNTIYF. CDR3 DNA: TGCGCCAGCAGTGAAAGAGGGTCCTCTGGAAACACCATATATTTT.

V usage is TRBV18 and J usage is TRBJ1-1; D uncertain. The CDR3 loop spans 18 amino acids. Looked up from germline, CDR1 is KGHSH and CDR2 is LQKENI. V was cut by 1 base and J by 2 bases, with 20 bases left in between. CDR3 region: CASSPLSGPRAENTEAFF. The CDR3 DNA is TGTGCCAGCTCACCACTCTCCGGACCTCGGGCAGAAAACACTGAAGCTTTCTTT. Full variable domain (remainder filled in from reference TRBV18 and TRBJ1-1): NAGVMQNPRHLVRRRGQEARLRCSPMKGHSHVYWYRQLPEEGLKFMVYLQKENIIDESGMPKERFSAEFPKEGPSILRIQQVVRGDSAAYFCASSPLSGPRAENTEAFFGQGTRLTVV.

The CDR3 DNA reads TGTGCCAGCAGTTTATCGGACGTAAACACCGGGGAGCTGTTTTTT. Translation gives CASSLSDVNTGELFF. This sequence joins TRBV27 and TRBJ2-2; D not certain. Germline lookup yields CDR1 MNHEY and CDR2 SMNVEV (reference sequence). The CDR3 runs to 15 residues. Trimming shortened V by 0 bases and J by 2 bases, and 7 bases separated the two germline ends.

DNA for the CDR3: TGTGCCAGCAGTCTCATGGGTGGAAACACCATATATTTT. Protein product: CASSLMGGNTIYF. V and J are TRBV5-4 and TRBJ1-3, with unresolved D. The CDR3 runs to 13 residues. V lost 5 bases and J 3 bases, leaving 9 bases between the germline ends. Germline assignment: CDR1 SGHNT and CDR2 YYREEE (reference sequence).

The chain employs TRBV5-1 and TRBJ1-4, with 11 bases fitting TRBD1. Germline CDR1 reads SGHRS; CDR2 reads YFSETQ. Losses at the gene ends were 4 bases for V and 8 bases for J; bases not matched to a gene: 10. The CDR3 length is 16 residues. In DNA form, the CDR3 reads TGCGCCAGCAGCGGAAAAACCGGGACAGGGGGGGAAAAACTGTTTTTT. Translation: CASSGKTGTGGEKLFF. The full variable domain, its missing parts supplied by reference TRBV5-1 and TRBJ1-4, is KAGVTQTPRYLIKTRGQQVTLSCSPISGHRSVSWYQQTPGQGLQFLFEYFSETQRNKGNFPGRFSGRQFSNSRSEMNVSTLELGDSALYLCASSGKTGTGGEKLFFGSGTQLSVL.